This T cell receptor (beta chain) was recorded in a study of OX40 agonist ivuxolimab in advanced cancers. Overall study context: Patients were treated with ivuxolimab, an agonistic anti-OX40 (CD134) antibody. Study-wide findings and caveats: Relative to CD4+ cells, CD8+ T cells on average had more expanded clones. Dose levels from 0.1 to 3.0 mg/kg saw CD4+ and CD8+ blood T cells expand clonally by week 6.

Sequencing was performed with immunoSEQ multiplex PCR; in TCRdb, only in-frame clones are kept and a portion is missing. The data contain around 67,000 clones, 90% to 95% of them singletons. Worth noting for this clone: Its antigen is undetermined.

The germline V gene has CDR1 SGHRS and CDR2 YFSETQ. Trimming removed 0 bases from V and 4 bases from J, with 13 bases in between. The CDR3 totals 15 residues. This specimen was CD4+ or CD8+ T cells sorted from blood, taken in a trial of the OX40 agonist ivuxolimab. The sequence was obtained from an adult with an advanced solid tumor such as melanoma, head and neck, liver or kidney cancer. The chain recombines TRBV5-1 with TRBJ1-2, with D possibly matching TRBD1 (5 bases). The CDR3 bases are TGCGCCAGCAGCTTGGGGGGCATGGGTCTCTATGGCTACACCTTC. This gives the protein CASSLGGMGLYGYTF.